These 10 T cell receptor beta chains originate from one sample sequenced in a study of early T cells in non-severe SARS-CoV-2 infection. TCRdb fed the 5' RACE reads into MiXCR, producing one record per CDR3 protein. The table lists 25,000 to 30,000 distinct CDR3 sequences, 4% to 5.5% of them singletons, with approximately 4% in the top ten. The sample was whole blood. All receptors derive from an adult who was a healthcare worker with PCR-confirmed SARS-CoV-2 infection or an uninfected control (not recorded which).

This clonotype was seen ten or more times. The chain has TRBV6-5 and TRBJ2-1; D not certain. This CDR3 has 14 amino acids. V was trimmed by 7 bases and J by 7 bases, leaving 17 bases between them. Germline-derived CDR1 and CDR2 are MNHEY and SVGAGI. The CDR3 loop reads CASKTSRAQNEQFF. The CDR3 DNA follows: TGTGCCAGCAAAACGTCTCGGGCGCAGAATGAGCAGTTCTTC.

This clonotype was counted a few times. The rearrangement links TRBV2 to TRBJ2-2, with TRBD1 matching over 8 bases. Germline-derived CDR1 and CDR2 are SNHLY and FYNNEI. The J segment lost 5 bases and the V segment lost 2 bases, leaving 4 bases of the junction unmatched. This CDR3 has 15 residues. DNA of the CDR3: TGTGCCAGCAGTGAACGGACAGGGCGTACCGGGGAGCTGTTTTTT. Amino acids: CASSERTGRTGELFF. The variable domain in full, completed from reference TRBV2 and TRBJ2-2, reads EPEVTQTPSHQVTQMGQEVILRCVPISNHLYFYWYRQILGQKVEFLVSFYNNEISEKSEIFDDQFSVERPDGSNFTLKIRSTKLEDSAMYFCASSERTGRTGELFFGEGSRLTVL.

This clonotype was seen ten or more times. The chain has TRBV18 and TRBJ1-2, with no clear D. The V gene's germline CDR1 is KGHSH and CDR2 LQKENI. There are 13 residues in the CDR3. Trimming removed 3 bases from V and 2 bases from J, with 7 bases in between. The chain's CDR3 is CASSPDRNYGYTF. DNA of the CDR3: TGTGCCAGCTCACCCGACCGGAACTATGGCTACACCTTC. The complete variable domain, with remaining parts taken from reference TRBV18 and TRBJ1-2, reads NAGVMQNPRHLVRRRGQEARLRCSPMKGHSHVYWYRQLPEEGLKFMVYLQKENIIDESGMPKERFSAEFPKEGPSILRIQQVVRGDSAAYFCASSPDRNYGYTFGSGTRLTVV.

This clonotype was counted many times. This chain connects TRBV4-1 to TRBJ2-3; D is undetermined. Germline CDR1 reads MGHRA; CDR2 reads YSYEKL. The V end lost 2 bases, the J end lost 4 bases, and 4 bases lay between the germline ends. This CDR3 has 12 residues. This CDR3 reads CASSQTADTQYF. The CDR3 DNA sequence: TGCGCCAGCAGCCAAACAGCAGATACGCAGTATTTT.

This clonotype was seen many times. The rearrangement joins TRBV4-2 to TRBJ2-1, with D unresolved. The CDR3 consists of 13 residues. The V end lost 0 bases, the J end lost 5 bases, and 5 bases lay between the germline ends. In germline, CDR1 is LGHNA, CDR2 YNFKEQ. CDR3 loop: CASSQDGDNEQFF. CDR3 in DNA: TGTGCCAGCAGCCAAGATGGGGACAATGAGCAGTTCTTC.

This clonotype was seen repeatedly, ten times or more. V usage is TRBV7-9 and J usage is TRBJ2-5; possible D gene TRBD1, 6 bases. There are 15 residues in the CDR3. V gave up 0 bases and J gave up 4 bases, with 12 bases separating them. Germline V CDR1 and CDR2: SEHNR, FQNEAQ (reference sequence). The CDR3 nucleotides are TGTGCCAGCAGCTTAGCGTCAGGGGAAGGAGAGACCCAGTACTTC. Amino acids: CASSLASGEGETQYF.

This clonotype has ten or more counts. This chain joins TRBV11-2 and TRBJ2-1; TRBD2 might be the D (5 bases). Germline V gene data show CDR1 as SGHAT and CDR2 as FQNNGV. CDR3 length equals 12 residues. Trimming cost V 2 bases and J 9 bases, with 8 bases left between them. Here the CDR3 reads CASSLRGIEQFF. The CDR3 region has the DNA TGTGCCAGCAGCTTAAGAGGGATTGAGCAGTTCTTC.

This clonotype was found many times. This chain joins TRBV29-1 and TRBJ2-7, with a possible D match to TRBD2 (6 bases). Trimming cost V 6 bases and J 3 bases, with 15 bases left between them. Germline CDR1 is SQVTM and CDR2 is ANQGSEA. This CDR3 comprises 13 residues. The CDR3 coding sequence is TGCAGCGTAATCCGGGACTCCTACTACGAGCAGTACTTC. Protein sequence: CSVIRDSYYEQYF.

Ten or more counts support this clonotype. The CDR3 sequence is CASSPQGNYEQYF. CDR3 coding DNA: TGTGCCAGCTCACCACAGGGAAACTACGAGCAGTACTTC. The chain employs TRBV18 and TRBJ2-7; no clear D. The CDR3 extends over 13 amino acids. Germline-derived CDR1 and CDR2 are KGHSH and LQKENI. V shed 1 base and J shed 3 bases, with 7 bases lying between them.

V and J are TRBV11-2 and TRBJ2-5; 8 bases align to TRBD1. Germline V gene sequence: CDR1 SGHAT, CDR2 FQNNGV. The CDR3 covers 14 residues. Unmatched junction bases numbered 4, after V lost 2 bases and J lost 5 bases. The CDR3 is CASSLQGADETQYF. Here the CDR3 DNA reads TGTGCCAGCAGCTTACAGGGGGCTGATGAGACCCAGTACTTC.